This T cell receptor (beta chain) comes out of a study of T cells expressing NK-cell markers. Across the whole study: With respect to HCMV, seven of the eight sequenced donors were seropositive, and one was seronegative.

TCRdb reprocessed the 5' RACE reads; each CDR3 protein has one entry and no DNA is given. The ten top clones account for roughly 3.4%, within a sample of around 550,000 distinct CDR3 sequences. CDR3 length equals 14 residues. CDR1 and CDR2 from the germline V gene are SGHRS and YFSETQ. The sequence was obtained from a man younger than 30 in good health. Material: blood T cells: a sorted CD56 or NKG2C T cell subset, CD4+ or CD8+ T cells, or bulk PBMC T cells (not recorded which). The chain is built from TRBV5-1 and TRBJ2-1; TCRdb picks TRBD2, but there is no DNA to check that call. CDR3 residues: CASSGSPTYNEQFF.